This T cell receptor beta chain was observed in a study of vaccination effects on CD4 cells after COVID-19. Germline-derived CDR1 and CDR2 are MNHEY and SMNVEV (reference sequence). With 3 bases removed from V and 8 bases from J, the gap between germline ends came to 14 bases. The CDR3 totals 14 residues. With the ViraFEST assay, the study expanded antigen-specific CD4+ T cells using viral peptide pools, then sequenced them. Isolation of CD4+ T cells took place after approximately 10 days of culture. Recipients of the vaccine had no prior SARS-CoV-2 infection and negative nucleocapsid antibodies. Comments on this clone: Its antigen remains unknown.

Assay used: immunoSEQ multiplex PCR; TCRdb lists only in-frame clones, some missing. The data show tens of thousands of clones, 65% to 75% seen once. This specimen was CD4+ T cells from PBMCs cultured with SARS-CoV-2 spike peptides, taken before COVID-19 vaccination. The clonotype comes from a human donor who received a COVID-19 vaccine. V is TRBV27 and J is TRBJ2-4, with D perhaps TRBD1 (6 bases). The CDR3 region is CASSLGRDNYIQYF. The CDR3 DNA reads TGTGCCAGCAGTTTGGGCCGGGACAACTACATTCAGTACTTC.